Below, 27 T cell receptor beta chains from the same sample are listed, as sequenced in a study of tissue T cells after allogeneic stem cell transplantation. Generated by immunoSEQ multiplex PCR, the TCRdb table keeps only in-frame clones and is missing some. The sample lists roughly 30,000 clones, about 85% seen once, with about 3.5% in the top ten. The sample in question was blood, obtained before transplantation. These receptors were taken from a woman aged 18-55 years who later had graft-versus-host disease after an allogeneic stem cell transplant.

The rearrangement links TRBV27 to TRBJ1-1; tentatively, D is TRBD1 (5 bases). V gave up 5 bases and J gave up 3 bases, with 16 bases separating them. This CDR3 region has 15 residues. Germline CDR1 MNHEY, CDR2 SMNVEV (reference sequence). The CDR3 is CASSERDRAYTEAFF. CDR3 DNA: TGTGCCAGCAGTGAACGGGACCGAGCTTACACTGAAGCTTTCTTT.

This clone was recorded only once. The genes are TRBV5-1 and TRBJ1-2; TRBD1 is a possible D gene (5 bases). Trimming shortened V by 4 bases and J by 4 bases, and 14 bases separated the two germline ends. Germline lookup yields CDR1 SGHRS and CDR2 YFSETQ. The CDR3 spans 14 residues. The CDR3 loop reads CASSPASGTYGYTF. In DNA form, the CDR3 reads TGCGCCAGCAGCCCAGCATCGGGGACCTATGGCTACACCTTC.

The chain joins TRBV5-1 to TRBJ1-1, with a tentative D call TRBD1 (5 bases). The CDR3 contains 15 residues. The V end lost 0 bases, the J end lost 1 base, and 10 bases lay between the germline ends. The germline V gene encodes CDR1 SGHRS and CDR2 YFSETQ. The CDR3, as DNA: TGCGCCAGCAGCTTGGTTGGGGGAGCGAACACTGAAGCTTTCTTT. This encodes CASSLVGGANTEAFF.

The V gene is TRBV7-6, the J gene TRBJ2-7, with a tentative D call TRBD2 (6 bases). This CDR3 spans 15 amino acids. CDR1 and CDR2 from the germline V gene are SGHVS and FNYEAQ. V was clipped by 5 bases and J by 3 bases, with 17 bases between them. The CDR3 sequence is CASSTGPGVSYEQYF. The DNA for the CDR3 is TGTGCCAGCAGCACAGGTCCGGGGGTTAGCTACGAGCAGTACTTC.

This clone was seen only a few times. The chain carries TRBV6-4 and TRBJ2-6; D is undetermined. Germline loops: CDR1 MRHNA, CDR2 SNTAGT. The CDR3 length is 14 residues. Trimming removed 2 bases at V and 0 bases at J, with 2 bases between. CDR3 residues: CASSDNSGANVLTF. The CDR3 DNA reads as TGTGCCAGCAGTGACAACTCTGGGGCCAACGTCCTGACTTTC.

The J gene is TRBJ1-2, the V gene TRBV5-1; no reliable D call. V lost 5 bases and J lost 2, with 19 bases in between. Germline V gene lookup returns CDR1 SGHRS and CDR2 YFSETQ. The CDR3 is 16 amino acids. The CDR3 region is CASSQLPRTDNYGYTF. CDR3 nucleotides: TGCGCCAGCAGTCAATTGCCCCGGACCGACAACTATGGCTACACCTTC.

V and J are TRBV6-2 or TRBV6-3 and TRBJ2-7, with D hard to call. V dropped 2 bases and J dropped 1 base, with 9 bases sitting between them. Germline V lookup: CDR1 MNHEY, CDR2 SVGEGT. The CDR3 is 14 residues long. The CDR3 here is CASSYRTDSYEQYF. CDR3 DNA sequence: TGTGCCAGCAGTTACCGTACAGATTCCTACGAGCAGTACTTC.

The V call is TRBV27, the J call TRBJ1-1; possible D gene TRBD1, 5 bases. Germline loops: CDR1 MNHEY, CDR2 SMNVEV (reference sequence). Trimming shortened V by 3 bases and J by 6 bases, and 20 bases separated the two germline ends. CDR3 length: 16 amino acids. The CDR3 bases are TGTGCCAGCAGTTTTGGGCCTTTGGGACGGGGGGCTGAAGCTTTCTTT. Translated: CASSFGPLGRGAEAFF.

The chain carries TRBV2 and TRBJ2-3, with TRBD1 identical over 8 bases. Germline values: CDR1 SNHLY, CDR2 FYNNEI. With V trimmed by 6 bases and J by 2 bases, 7 bases remained unmatched. The CDR3 has 15 amino acids. CDR3 amino acids: CASRGRTGSTDTQYF. The CDR3 DNA is TGTGCCAGCAGGGGCCGGACAGGGTCCACAGATACGCAGTATTTT. Full variable domain (outside the CDR3, taken from reference TRBV2 and TRBJ2-3): EPEVTQTPSHQVTQMGQEVILRCVPISNHLYFYWYRQILGQKVEFLVSFYNNEISEKSEIFDDQFSVERPDGSNFTLKIRSTKLEDSAMYFCASRGRTGSTDTQYFGPGTRLTVL.

This chain uses TRBV27 with TRBJ1-1; D remains unclear. The CDR3 is 13 amino acids. V was clipped by 4 bases and J by 0 bases, with 6 bases between them. CDR1 is MNHEY, CDR2 SMNVEV, per germline (reference sequence). The CDR3 bases are TGTGCCAGCAGTTCGGCGATGAACACTGAAGCTTTCTTT. It is translated as CASSSAMNTEAFF.

The chain carries TRBV7-2 and TRBJ2-7; no clear D. Trimming removed 0 bases from V and 2 bases from J, with 5 bases in between. CDR1 is SGHTA and CDR2 is FQGNSA in the germline V gene. The CDR3 has 13 amino acids. CDR3 region: CTSSLARTYEQYF. CDR3 bases: TGTACCAGCAGCTTAGCCCGAACCTACGAGCAGTACTTC. Variable domain in full (rest from reference TRBV7-2 and TRBJ2-7): GAGVSQSPSNKVTEKGKDVELRCDPISGHTALYWYRQSLGQGLEFLIYFQGNSAPDKSGLPSDRFSAERTGGSVSTLTIQRTQQEDSAVYLCTSSLARTYEQYFGPGTRLTVT.

This rearrangement joins TRBV6-1 to TRBJ1-1; D remains ambiguous. V lost 2 bases, J lost 4 bases, and 11 bases lay in between. The CDR3 runs to 14 residues. Germline V gene data show CDR1 as MNHNS and CDR2 as SASEGT. The chain's CDR3 is CASSENVERTEAFF. CDR3 bases: TGTGCCAGCAGTGAAAACGTGGAGCGCACTGAAGCTTTCTTT.

The chain uses TRBV9 and TRBJ2-1; D is ambiguous. Germline loops: CDR1 SGDLS, CDR2 YYNGEE. The CDR3 sequence is 13 residues long. V was pared by 0 bases and J by 8 bases, with 9 bases between. The CDR3 DNA follows: TGTGCCAGCAGCGTAGGGCATCTCGATGAGCAGTTCTTC. This gives the protein CASSVGHLDEQFF.

J is TRBJ2-5 and V is TRBV6-6; possibly TRBD1 or TRBD2 for D (6 bases each). The germline V and J ends were trimmed by 0 bases and 6 bases, with 14 bases remaining between them. Germline V gives CDR1 MNHNY, CDR2 SVGAGI (reference sequence). The CDR3 has 15 amino acids. CDR3 residues: CASSYSAGGGKTQYF. Written as DNA, the CDR3 is TGTGCCAGCAGTTACTCCGCCGGGGGCGGGAAGACCCAGTACTTC.

CDR3 sequence: CASSLTSGRSTDTQYF. The CDR3 DNA reads TGTGCCAGCAGCTTGACTAGCGGGAGAAGCACAGATACGCAGTATTTT. V usage is TRBV7-9 and J usage is TRBJ2-3; 12 bases match TRBD2. Germline V CDR1 and CDR2: SEHNR, FQNEAQ (reference sequence). J was trimmed by 0 bases and V by 3 bases; bases with no gene match: 1. This CDR3 comprises 16 residues.

The J gene is TRBJ2-3, the V gene TRBV20-1; D gene ambiguous. V lost 3 bases to trimming and J lost 8 bases, with 9 bases between them. Germline lookup yields CDR1 DFQATT and CDR2 SNEGSKA (reference sequence). This CDR3 comprises 11 residues. CDR3 in DNA: TGCAGTGCTAGCCCAGATGGTACGCAGTATTTT. Its protein is CSASPDGTQYF.

CDR3 amino acids: CASSWAVPSYEQYF. The CDR3 nucleotides read TGTGCCAGCAGTTGGGCAGTCCCCTCCTACGAGCAGTACTTC. V usage is TRBV28 and J usage is TRBJ2-7; D not resolved. This CDR3 is built from 14 residues. Trimming cost V 4 bases and J 0 bases, with 10 bases left between them. Germline V gives CDR1 MDHEN, CDR2 SYDVKM.

The chain uses TRBV4-2 and TRBJ1-1; 10 bases are shared with TRBD1. V dropped 3 bases and J dropped 3; count of bases not matched to a gene: 10. The CDR3 is made up of 17 amino acids. CDR1 is LGHNA and CDR2 is YNFKEQ in the germline V gene. The CDR3 bases are TGTGCCAGCAGCCAGGGGGATGGGACAGGGGCGCACACTGAAGCTTTCTTT. This encodes CASSQGDGTGAHTEAFF.

The chain combines TRBV6-5 with TRBJ1-5, with 8 positions matching TRBD1. CDR1 is MNHEY, CDR2 SVGAGI, per germline. V shed 8 bases, J shed 4 bases, and the junction held 4 bases outside the gene matches. CDR3 length: 13 residues. The CDR3 here is CASGTGDNQPQHF. As DNA, the CDR3 is TGTGCCAGCGGGACAGGAGATAATCAGCCCCAGCATTTT.

This chain uses TRBV4-1 with TRBJ2-1, with D perhaps TRBD1 or TRBD2 (5 bases each). Trimming removed 0 bases from V and 5 bases from J, with 20 bases in between. CDR3 length: 18 residues. Germline V gives CDR1 MGHRA, CDR2 YSYEKL. Here the CDR3 reads CASSQEGAPGRPNNEQFF. The CDR3 region has the DNA TGCGCCAGCAGCCAAGAAGGAGCTCCGGGACGACCGAACAATGAGCAGTTCTTC.

CDR3 coding DNA: TGTGCCAGCAGCTTAGTTGGGGGTTCGGCAGATACGCAGTATTTT. Amino acids: CASSLVGGSADTQYF. V usage is TRBV7-8 and J usage is TRBJ2-3, with D perhaps being TRBD1 or TRBD2 (5 bases each). Trimming cost V 1 base and J 4 bases, with 12 bases left between them. The germline gives CDR1 SGHVS, CDR2 FQNEAQ. This CDR3 spans 15 amino acids.

The rearrangement links TRBV28 to TRBJ1-2, with D possibly matching TRBD1 (5 bases). Germline values: CDR1 MDHEN, CDR2 SYDVKM. V lost 6 bases and J lost 5, with 10 bases in between. This CDR3 is built from 12 residues. CDR3 nucleotides: TGTGCCAGCAGGCCCCAGGGATATGGCTACACCTTC. This codes for CASRPQGYGYTF.

The rearrangement joins TRBV7-9 to TRBJ1-2; D may be TRBD1 (6 bases). Germline V lookup: CDR1 SEHNR, CDR2 FQNEAQ (reference sequence). V lost 5 bases and J lost 4, with 17 bases in between. The CDR3 totals 15 residues. CDR3 protein: CASSTRQEISYGYTF. The CDR3, as DNA: TGTGCCAGCAGCACTAGACAGGAGATCTCCTATGGCTACACCTTC.

The CDR3 DNA reads TGTGCCAGCAGCCAAGCGGCAGGGCGAGGGACTGAAGCTTTCTTT. This encodes CASSQAAGRGTEAFF. This sequence joins TRBV14 and TRBJ1-1; tentative D call: TRBD1 (5 bases). This CDR3 has 15 amino acids. Germline-derived CDR1 and CDR2 are SGHDN and FVKESK. V lost 1 base and J lost 5, with 14 bases in between.

The chain couples TRBV5-1 to TRBJ2-2; no reliable D call. The CDR3 spans 14 residues. CDR1 is SGHRS and CDR2 is YFSETQ in the germline V gene. V was pared by 2 bases and J by 2 bases, with 7 bases between. The CDR3 nucleotides are TGCGCCAGCAGCTTACGACCAAACACCGGGGAGCTGTTTTTT. Amino acids: CASSLRPNTGELFF.

The genes are TRBV6-4 and TRBJ2-1, with D uncertain. This CDR3 contains 16 residues. Trimming removed 0 bases at V and 5 bases at J, with 14 bases between. Germline CDR1 reads MRHNA; CDR2 reads SNTAGT. The CDR3 DNA reads as TGTGCCAGCAGTGACTCGAAGGCTAGTTCCCACAATGAGCAGTTCTTC. Its protein product is CASSDSKASSHNEQFF.

This chain links TRBV9 with TRBJ2-1; D is uncertain. CDR3 length: 12 residues. V was trimmed by 1 base and J by 5 bases, leaving 4 bases between them. Germline V gene lookup returns CDR1 SGDLS and CDR2 YYNGEE. The DNA for the CDR3 is TGTGCCAGCAGCGTAAGCGACAATGAGCAGTTCTTC. It encodes CASSVSDNEQFF.